These 26 T cell receptor beta chains came from one sample sequenced in a study of blood T cell repertoires in COVID-19. Method: immunoSEQ multiplex PCR; TCRdb's copy keeps in-frame clones and lacks some. Of about 100,000 clones in the sample, about 89% were seen once. The sequencing input was peripheral blood. Source of these receptors: a middle-aged man with active or convalescent COVID-19.

The chain uses TRBV7-2 and TRBJ2-5, with D possibly matching TRBD2 (6 bases). Germline V gene lookup returns CDR1 SGHTA and CDR2 FQGNSA. The V and J ends lost 5 bases and 5 bases respectively, with 15 bases between them. CDR3 length equals 14 residues. CDR3 residues: CASSPRTGRETQYF. The DNA of the CDR3 is TGTGCCAGCAGCCCCCGGACGGGGAGGGAGACCCAGTACTTC.

V usage is TRBV19 and J usage is TRBJ2-6, with D possibly matching TRBD1 (5 bases). CDR1 is LNHDA and CDR2 is SQIVND in the germline V gene (reference sequence). Trimming took off 6 bases at V and 0 bases at J, with 15 bases between the two ends. The CDR3 covers 17 residues. This chain's CDR3 is CASRDTSYLSGANVLTF. The CDR3 DNA follows: TGTGCCAGTAGGGACACCTCTTACCTCTCTGGGGCCAACGTCCTGACTTTC.

V is TRBV9 and J is TRBJ2-7; 8 positions agree with TRBD1. In germline, CDR1 is SGDLS, CDR2 YYNGEE. The V gene end was trimmed by 3 bases and the J gene end by 7 bases; junction bases not matched to a gene: 9. The CDR3 totals 14 residues. CDR3 bases: TGTGCCAGCAGCGCGCAACGACAGGGGTGGGAGCAGTACTTC. Its translation is CASSAQRQGWEQYF.

The chain couples TRBV7-8 to TRBJ2-4, with TRBD2 matching over 13 bases. The CDR3 has 17 amino acids. CDR1 and CDR2 (germline): SGHVS, FQNEAQ. Losses at the gene ends were 2 bases for V and 1 base for J; bases not matched to a gene: 2. This chain's CDR3 is CASSLMTSGRAKNIQYF. CDR3 nucleotide sequence: TGTGCCAGCAGCTTAATGACTAGCGGGAGGGCCAAAAACATTCAGTACTTC.

The V and J genes are TRBV6-2 or TRBV6-3 and TRBJ1-4; no firm D call. Germline CDR1 reads MNHEY; CDR2 reads SVGEGT. The CDR3 extends over 15 amino acids. V was trimmed by 0 bases and J by 4 bases, leaving 9 bases between them. CDR3 sequence: CASSYSQIFNEKLFF. CDR3 DNA: TGTGCCAGCAGTTACTCGCAGATATTTAATGAAAAACTGTTTTTT.

The genes are TRBV9 and TRBJ1-3; D not certain. The CDR3 is made up of 14 amino acids. Germline CDR1 SGDLS, CDR2 YYNGEE. V lost 5 bases to trimming and J lost 0 bases, with 9 bases between them. This CDR3 is CASSDSYSGNTIYF. Here the CDR3 DNA reads TGTGCCAGCAGTGATAGTTACTCTGGAAACACCATATATTTT.

V gene TRBV15 combines with J gene TRBJ2-1; 9 bases match TRBD2. The CDR3 has 15 amino acids. V shed 5 bases, J shed 6 bases, and the junction held 8 bases outside the gene matches. Germline V gives CDR1 LNHNV, CDR2 YYDKDF (reference sequence). CDR3 sequence reads: CATSGLAGMANEQFF. CDR3 coding DNA: TGTGCCACCAGCGGGCTAGCGGGAATGGCCAATGAGCAGTTCTTC.

The chain links TRBV6-5 to TRBJ2-2, with 9 bases that match TRBD2. This CDR3 spans 14 amino acids. In germline, CDR1 is MNHEY, CDR2 SVGAGI. Losses at the gene ends were 5 bases for V and 4 bases for J; bases not matched to a gene: 2. CDR3 amino acids: CASSLAGITGELFF. CDR3 DNA sequence: TGTGCCAGCAGTCTAGCGGGAATCACCGGGGAGCTGTTTTTT.

The chain has TRBV18 and TRBJ2-3; the match to TRBD2 covers 9 bases. This CDR3 contains 16 residues. Trimming took 2 bases from V and 5 from J; bases not matched to a gene: 8. In germline, CDR1 is KGHSH, CDR2 LQKENI. CDR3 loop: CASSPSSSGTGDTQYF. In nucleotides, the CDR3 is TGTGCCAGCTCACCATCATCTAGCGGGACGGGAGATACGCAGTATTTT.

The CDR3 nucleotides read TGTGCCAGCTTGCTTGGGAAATCTGCAAGGGGTGAAAAACTGTTTTTT. This encodes CASLLGKSARGEKLFF. The gene calls are TRBV19 and TRBJ1-4; D possibly corresponds to TRBD1 (5 bases). This CDR3 is built from 16 residues. The V and J ends lost 9 bases and 7 bases respectively, with 24 bases between them. The germline CDR1 and CDR2 sequences are LNHDA and SQIVND (reference sequence).

This chain connects TRBV7-2 to TRBJ1-5; 10 nucleotides agree with TRBD1. This CDR3 region has 15 residues. The V and J ends lost 5 bases and 4 bases, in that order; junction bases with no gene match: 5. CDR1 and CDR2 (germline): SGHTA, FQGNSA. CDR3 amino acids: CASSGWTGGNQPQHF. In nucleotides, the CDR3 is TGTGCCAGCAGCGGATGGACAGGGGGAAATCAGCCCCAGCATTTT.

The rearrangement uses TRBV6-1 and TRBJ2-4, with 9 nucleotides matching TRBD1. Germline V gene data show CDR1 as MNHNS and CDR2 as SASEGT. With 2 bases clipped from V and 4 bases from J, the junction kept 3 bases outside the gene matches. The CDR3 spans 15 residues. The CDR3 is CASSESTGGKNIQYF. Here the CDR3 DNA reads TGTGCCAGCAGTGAATCGACAGGGGGAAAAAACATTCAGTACTTC.

The chain is built from TRBV4-3 and TRBJ1-6; 7 bases agree with TRBD1. Per germline, CDR1 LGHNA and CDR2 YSLEER. CDR3 length: 14 amino acids. After removal of 1 base from V and 7 bases from J, the junction contained 1 base not matched to a gene. The CDR3 is CASSQGQGNSPLHF. The CDR3 nucleotides read TGCGCCAGCAGCCAAGGACAGGGAAATTCACCCCTCCACTTT.

The chain links TRBV7-2 to TRBJ2-7, with 7 bases aligning to TRBD2. V dropped 1 base and J dropped 4; count of bases not matched to a gene: 7. CDR1 and CDR2 from the germline V gene are SGHTA and FQGNSA. The CDR3 contains 15 residues. CDR3 coding DNA: TGTGCCAGCAGCTTAGAGGCTAGCGGACTTTACGAGCAGTACTTC. Residues: CASSLEASGLYEQYF.

The chain is built from TRBV18 and TRBJ2-5; TRBD1 might be the D (6 bases). This CDR3 contains 14 residues. The V and J ends lost 5 bases and 2 bases respectively, with 12 bases between them. Germline V CDR1 and CDR2: KGHSH, LQKENI. This CDR3 is CASSLRTAQETQYF. In nucleotides, the CDR3 is TGTGCCAGCTCATTAAGGACAGCTCAAGAGACCCAGTACTTC.

The chain is built from TRBV19 and TRBJ2-3, with D maybe TRBD2 (6 bases). CDR1 LNHDA and CDR2 SQIVND come from the germline V gene (reference sequence). Trimming pared 2 bases from V and 0 bases from J, leaving 15 bases between. This CDR3 is built from 17 residues. The CDR3 coding sequence is TGTGCCAGTAGTATAAGACCGAGACTAGTAAGCACAGATACGCAGTATTTT. This codes for CASSIRPRLVSTDTQYF.

This clone was detected only once. The V call is TRBV25-1, the J call TRBJ1-1; possible D gene TRBD1, 5 bases. The germline V gene encodes CDR1 MGHDK and CDR2 SYGVNS. The CDR3 sequence is 14 residues long. With 2 bases removed from V and 2 bases from J, the gap between germline ends came to 9 bases. The CDR3 sequence is CASSEQGGNTEAFF. The CDR3 region has the DNA TGTGCCAGCAGTGAACAGGGCGGTAACACTGAAGCTTTCTTT.

This chain joins TRBV7-2 and TRBJ2-7; D perhaps matches TRBD2 (6 bases). This CDR3 has 15 amino acids. Germline V gene sequence: CDR1 SGHTA, CDR2 FQGNSA. V shed 3 bases and J shed 3 bases, with 15 bases lying between them. For the CDR3, the DNA is TGTGCCAGCAGCTTGAGACTAGTATTGGGCTACGAGCAGTACTTC. Amino acid sequence: CASSLRLVLGYEQYF.

V gene TRBV7-9 combines with J gene TRBJ1-5, with a tentative D call TRBD1 (5 bases). CDR1 is SEHNR and CDR2 is FQNEAQ in the germline V gene (reference sequence). CDR3 length: 14 amino acids. Trimming removed 1 base from V and 4 bases from J, with 8 bases in between. This chain's CDR3 is CASSLGQFNQPQHF. Here the CDR3 DNA reads TGTGCCAGCAGCTTAGGACAGTTTAATCAGCCCCAGCATTTT.

V usage is TRBV27 and J usage is TRBJ1-4; D is unresolved. The CDR3 is made up of 14 amino acids. CDR1 is MNHEY and CDR2 is SMNVEV in the germline V gene (reference sequence). V lost 5 bases to trimming and J lost 0 bases, with 7 bases between them. The CDR3 DNA reads TGTGCCAGCAGTCTCCTCTCAACTAATGAAAAACTGTTTTTT. It is translated as CASSLLSTNEKLFF. The full variable domain, with the rest looked up from reference TRBV27 and TRBJ1-4, is EAQVTQNPRYLITVTGKKLTVTCSQNMNHEYMSWYRQDPGLGLRQIYYSMNVEVTDKGDVPEGYKVSRKEKRNFPLILESPSPNQTSLYFCASSLLSTNEKLFFGSGTQLSVL.

The rearrangement joins TRBV24-1 to TRBJ2-3; possibly TRBD1 for D (6 bases). The CDR3 loop spans 13 amino acids. Germline V gene lookup returns CDR1 KGHDR and CDR2 SFDVKD. V gave up 9 bases and J gave up 4 bases, with 13 bases separating them. This CDR3 is CATRQGRADTQYF. The CDR3 DNA reads as TGTGCCACCCGGCAGGGGCGGGCAGATACGCAGTATTTT.

This rearrangement joins TRBV19 to TRBJ1-1; TRBD1 aligns across 9 bases. Looked up from germline, CDR1 is LNHDA and CDR2 is SQIVND (reference sequence). This CDR3 has 13 residues. After removal of 10 bases from V and 6 bases from J, the junction contained 9 bases not matched to a gene. The DNA of the CDR3 is TGTGCCACTGCGGACAGGGGTAGCCCTGAAGCTTTCTTT. Its translation is CATADRGSPEAFF.

J is TRBJ2-3 and V is TRBV5-1, with D possibly TRBD1 on 5 matching bases. Germline V gene sequence: CDR1 SGHRS, CDR2 YFSETQ. Trimming took 4 bases from V and 0 from J, leaving 9 bases between them. CDR3 length: 14 residues. CDR3 sequence: CASSPRQSTDTQYF. The CDR3 DNA is TGCGCCAGCAGCCCCAGACAGAGCACAGATACGCAGTATTTT.

The chain couples TRBV7-9 to TRBJ1-3, with 8 bases identical to TRBD1. Germline V gene data show CDR1 as SEHNR and CDR2 as FQNEAQ (reference sequence). CDR3 length equals 16 residues. V was clipped by 5 bases and J by 4 bases; unmatched bases: 10. Here the CDR3 DNA reads TGTGCCAGCAGCGCCAAGCAGGGGGCAGGGGGAAACACCATATATTTT. Residues: CASSAKQGAGGNTIYF. Variable domain in full (rest from reference TRBV7-9 and TRBJ1-3): DTGVSQNPRHKITKRGQNVTFRCDPISEHNRLYWYRQTLGQGPEFLTYFQNEAQLEKSRLLSDRFSAERPKGSFSTLEIQRTEQGDSAMYLCASSAKQGAGGNTIYFGEGSWLTVV.

V usage is TRBV7-2 and J usage is TRBJ1-4; D remains ambiguous. CDR3 length: 14 residues. From germline, CDR1 is SGHTA and CDR2 FQGNSA. Trimming removed 3 bases from V and 7 bases from J, with 12 bases in between. CDR3 sequence reads: CASSFPGRSEKLFF. The CDR3 DNA reads TGTGCCAGCAGCTTTCCCGGGAGGAGTGAAAAACTGTTTTTT. Using reference TRBV7-2 and TRBJ1-4 for the parts outside the CDR3, the full variable domain is GAGVSQSPSNKVTEKGKDVELRCDPISGHTALYWYRQSLGQGLEFLIYFQGNSAPDKSGLPSDRFSAERTGGSVSTLTIQRTQQEDSAVYLCASSFPGRSEKLFFGSGTQLSVL.

J is TRBJ1-2 and V is TRBV7-9; D is unresolved. Germline CDR1 and CDR2: SEHNR and FQNEAQ (reference sequence). V lost 2 bases, J lost 0 bases, and 13 bases lay in between. The CDR3 consists of 16 residues. CDR3 residues: CASSLSSVTANYGYTF. As DNA, the CDR3 is TGTGCCAGCAGCTTAAGCTCCGTAACAGCTAACTATGGCTACACCTTC. The full variable domain, rest sourced from reference TRBV7-9 and TRBJ1-2, is DTGVSQNPRHKITKRGQNVTFRCDPISEHNRLYWYRQTLGQGPEFLTYFQNEAQLEKSRLLSDRFSAERPKGSFSTLEIQRTEQGDSAMYLCASSLSSVTANYGYTFGSGTRLTVV.